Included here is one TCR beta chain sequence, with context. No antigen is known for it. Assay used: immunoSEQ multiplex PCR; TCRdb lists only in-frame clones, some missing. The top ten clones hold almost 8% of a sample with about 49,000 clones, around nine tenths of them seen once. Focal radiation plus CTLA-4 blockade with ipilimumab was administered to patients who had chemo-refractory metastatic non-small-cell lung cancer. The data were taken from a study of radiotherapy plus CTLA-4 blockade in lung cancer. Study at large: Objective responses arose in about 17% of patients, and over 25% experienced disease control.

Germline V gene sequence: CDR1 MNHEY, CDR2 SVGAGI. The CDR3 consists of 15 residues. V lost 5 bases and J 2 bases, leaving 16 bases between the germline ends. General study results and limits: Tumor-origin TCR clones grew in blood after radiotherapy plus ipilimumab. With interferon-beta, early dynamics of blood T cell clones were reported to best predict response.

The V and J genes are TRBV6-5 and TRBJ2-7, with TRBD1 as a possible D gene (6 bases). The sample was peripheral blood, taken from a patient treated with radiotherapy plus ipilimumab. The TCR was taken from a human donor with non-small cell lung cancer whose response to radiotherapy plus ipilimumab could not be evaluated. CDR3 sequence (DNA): TGTGCCAGCAGTAACTTAGGACAGCCCCCCTACGAGCAGTACTTC. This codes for CASSNLGQPPYEQYF.